The following is a T cell receptor (beta chain) sequence with its context. Its antigen is unidentified. The assay was immunoSEQ multiplex PCR, and TCRdb's table has in-frame clones only and misses some. The sample includes 55,000 to 90,000 clones, roughly 80% of them seen just once. This CDR3 is 16 amino acids long. V was cut by 0 bases and J by 4 bases, with 10 bases left in between. The germline CDR1 and CDR2 sequences are LNHNV and YYDKDF (reference sequence). This sample was included in a study of OX40 agonist ivuxolimab in advanced cancers. The wider study: The dose-escalation group included hepatocellular carcinoma, melanoma, renal cell carcinoma and head and neck cancer. General observations from the study: Also showing low normalized T-cell clonal expansion were some of the nonresponders. In the 0.1-3.0 mg/kg groups, partial responders showed among the lowest expansion. Not determined was the antigen specificity of the expanded peripheral T cells.

The TCR was taken from an adult with an advanced solid tumor such as melanoma, head and neck, liver or kidney cancer. The chain combines TRBV15 with TRBJ2-6, with D perhaps matching TRBD1 (6 bases). The sample consisted of CD4+ or CD8+ T cells sorted from blood, taken in a trial of the OX40 agonist ivuxolimab. The CDR3, as DNA: TGTGCCACCAGCAGAGATGGGGGCGCGGGGGCCAACGTCCTGACTTTC. Its translation: CATSRDGGAGANVLTF.